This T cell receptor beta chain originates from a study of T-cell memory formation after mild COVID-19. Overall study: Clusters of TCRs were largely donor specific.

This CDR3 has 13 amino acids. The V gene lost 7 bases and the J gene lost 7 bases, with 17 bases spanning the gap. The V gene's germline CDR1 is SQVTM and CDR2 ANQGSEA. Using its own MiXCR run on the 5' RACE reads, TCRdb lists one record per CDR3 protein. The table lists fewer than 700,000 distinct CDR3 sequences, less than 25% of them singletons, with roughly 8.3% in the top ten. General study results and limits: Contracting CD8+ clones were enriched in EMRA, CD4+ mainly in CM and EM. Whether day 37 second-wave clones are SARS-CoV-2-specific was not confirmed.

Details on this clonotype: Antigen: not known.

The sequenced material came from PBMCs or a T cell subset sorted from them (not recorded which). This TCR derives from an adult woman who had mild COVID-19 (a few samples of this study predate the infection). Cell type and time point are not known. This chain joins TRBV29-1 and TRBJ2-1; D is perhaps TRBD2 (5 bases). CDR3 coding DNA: TGCAGCGGTCGACTACACCGAGCGAATGAGCAGTTCTTC. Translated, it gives CSGRLHRANEQFF.